The next 31 T cell receptor beta chains were all read from a single sample in a study of graft-versus-host responses after intestinal transplantation. Libraries were prepared by immunoSEQ multiplex PCR; TCRdb keeps only in-frame clonotypes and omits some of them. The sample shows about 110,000 clones, roughly 87% of them seen only once. Their antigen targets remain unknown. Sample: unstimulated CD4+ T cells sorted from spleen or lymph node cells, taken before transplant. These receptors all come from a human donor who was the organ donor for an intestinal transplant.

This rearrangement joins TRBV7-2 to TRBJ2-5, with 11 bases lining up with TRBD2. The CDR3 length is 17 residues. V trimming: 0 bases; J trimming: 2 bases; junction bases outside the gene matches: 5. Germline CDR1 is SGHTA and CDR2 is FQGNSA. The CDR3 protein is CASSLALTSGRQETQYF. In nucleotides, the CDR3 is TGTGCCAGCAGCTTAGCATTAACTAGCGGGAGACAAGAGACCCAGTACTTC. The full variable domain, in which reference TRBV7-2 and TRBJ2-5 provide the parts outside the CDR3, is GAGVSQSPSNKVTEKGKDVELRCDPISGHTALYWYRQSLGQGLEFLIYFQGNSAPDKSGLPSDRFSAERTGGSVSTLTIQRTQQEDSAVYLCASSLALTSGRQETQYFGPGTRLLVL.

The chain uses TRBV28 and TRBJ1-2; the match to TRBD1 covers 8 bases. This CDR3 contains 14 residues. Losses at the gene ends were 8 bases for V and 6 bases for J; bases not matched to a gene: 11. CDR1 is MDHEN and CDR2 is SYDVKM in the germline V gene. The CDR3 sequence: CASDSDREFHGYTF. The CDR3, as DNA: TGTGCCAGCGATTCGGACAGGGAGTTTCATGGCTACACCTTC.

This clone occurred once. The chain recombines TRBV7-6 with TRBJ1-3; D is unresolved. Trimming left V 5 bases short and J 0 bases short, with 5 bases between. This CDR3 is 13 amino acids long. Per germline, CDR1 SGHVS and CDR2 FNYEAQ. CDR3 DNA sequence: TGTGCCAGCAGCACGAGCTCTGGAAACACCATATATTTT. It is translated as CASSTSSGNTIYF.

As DNA, the CDR3 is TGTGCCAGCAGTCCCGACAGGGGAGAGAATCAGCCCCAGCATTTT. Encoded protein: CASSPDRGENQPQHF. V is TRBV6-5 and J is TRBJ1-5; the match to TRBD1 covers 8 bases. With V trimmed by 5 bases and J by 4 bases, 7 bases remained unmatched. Germline-derived CDR1 and CDR2 are MNHEY and SVGAGI. The CDR3 runs to 15 residues.

CDR3 region: CAWNPTGSYGYTF. The DNA for the CDR3 is TGTGCCTGGAACCCGACGGGATCCTATGGCTACACCTTC. This sequence joins TRBV30 and TRBJ1-2; D is unclear. Germline loops: CDR1 GTSNPN, CDR2 SVGIG (reference sequence). Between the trimmed V and J ends, which lost 4 bases and 4 bases, there was a span of 13 bases. The CDR3 extends over 13 amino acids.

The chain joins TRBV5-6 to TRBJ1-3; unclear D gene. Trimming removed 0 bases at V and 4 bases at J, with 11 bases between. The CDR3 length is 15 residues. Germline assignment: CDR1 SGHDT and CDR2 YYEEEE. The CDR3 DNA reads TGTGCCAGCAGCTTGGCCTCAGGAGGGGGAAACACCATATATTTT. It yields the protein CASSLASGGGNTIYF.

The genes are TRBV6-6 and TRBJ2-5; 7 nucleotides align to TRBD2. The CDR3 is 11 residues long. The V and J ends lost 7 bases and 5 bases, in that order; junction bases with no gene match: 1. Germline-derived CDR1 and CDR2 are MNHNY and SVGAGI (reference sequence). The CDR3 sequence: CASISGETQYF. CDR3 nucleotides: TGTGCCAGCATTAGCGGGGAGACCCAGTACTTC.

This chain connects TRBV9 to TRBJ2-7; D gene unclear. CDR1 and CDR2 (germline): SGDLS, YYNGEE. This CDR3 contains 14 residues. V dropped 0 bases and J dropped 0 bases, with 7 bases sitting between them. The chain's CDR3 is CASSVGLSSYEQYF. CDR3 nucleotide sequence: TGTGCCAGCAGCGTAGGCCTGAGCTCCTACGAGCAGTACTTC.

This sequence joins TRBV30 and TRBJ1-4; TRBD1 is a possible D gene (6 bases). The length of the CDR3 is 13 residues. Germline lookup yields CDR1 GTSNPN and CDR2 SVGIG (reference sequence). V shed 5 bases and J shed 6 bases, with 13 bases lying between them. CDR3: CAWGIQGDEKLFF. The CDR3 DNA reads as TGTGCCTGGGGTATACAGGGCGATGAAAAACTGTTTTTT.

This clone is a singleton in its sample. This sequence joins TRBV6-1 and TRBJ2-3; D call uncertain. This CDR3 is built from 11 residues. CDR1 is MNHNS and CDR2 is SASEGT in the germline V gene. The ends were cut back, 4 bases at V and 6 bases at J, with 5 bases in the middle. The CDR3, as DNA: TGTGCCAGCAGTGTACGGGATACGCAGTATTTT. Protein sequence: CASSVRDTQYF.

This chain connects TRBV7-9 to TRBJ2-1; D gene unclear. Trimming left V 8 bases short and J 5 bases short, with 10 bases between. This CDR3 is built from 12 residues. Germline V gene lookup returns CDR1 SEHNR and CDR2 FQNEAQ (reference sequence). The CDR3 nucleotides are TGTGCCAGCGGGTTACGGGACAATGAGCAGTTCTTC. Translating gives CASGLRDNEQFF.

The rearrangement links TRBV29-1 to TRBJ2-3; 7 bases match TRBD1. Germline-derived CDR1 and CDR2 are SQVTM and ANQGSEA. The CDR3 spans 13 residues. Losses at the gene ends were 2 bases for V and 4 bases for J; bases not matched to a gene: 3. The CDR3, as DNA: TGCAGCGTTGAACGTACAGGGGCAGATACGCAGTATTTT. Encoded protein: CSVERTGADTQYF.

This clone has just one count. J is TRBJ2-6 and V is TRBV9; 7 bases are a match to TRBD1. There are 17 residues in the CDR3. V shed 3 bases, J shed 0 bases, and the junction held 6 bases outside the gene matches. Germline CDR1 is SGDLS and CDR2 is YYNGEE. The CDR3 DNA reads as TGTGCCAGCAGCGGCCGACAGGGAATCTCTGGGGCCAACGTCCTGACTTTC. Its translation is CASSGRQGISGANVLTF.

The chain combines TRBV18 with TRBJ2-5; 8 bases fit TRBD1. Germline lookup yields CDR1 KGHSH and CDR2 LQKENI. V lost 3 bases to trimming and J lost 5 bases; unmatched junction nucleotides: 5. The CDR3 length is 14 residues. CDR3 nucleotides: TGTGCCAGCTCACCGCAGGGGGCGAGGGAGACCCAGTACTTC. Translating gives CASSPQGARETQYF. Variable domain in full (rest from reference TRBV18 and TRBJ2-5): NAGVMQNPRHLVRRRGQEARLRCSPMKGHSHVYWYRQLPEEGLKFMVYLQKENIIDESGMPKERFSAEFPKEGPSILRIQQVVRGDSAAYFCASSPQGARETQYFGPGTRLLVL.

This rearrangement joins TRBV7-2 to TRBJ2-3; TRBD2 might be the D (5 bases). The CDR3 is 15 residues long. Germline V gives CDR1 SGHTA, CDR2 FQGNSA. With 1 base removed from V and 3 bases from J, the gap between germline ends came to 11 bases. CDR3 DNA: TGTGCCAGCAGCTTAGTCCGAGGGAGAACAGATACGCAGTATTTT. The encoded protein is CASSLVRGRTDTQYF.

The rearrangement links TRBV7-9 to TRBJ1-1, with D maybe TRBD1 (5 bases). V shed 5 bases and J shed 1 base, with 14 bases lying between them. The CDR3 is made up of 15 amino acids. Germline V gene lookup returns CDR1 SEHNR and CDR2 FQNEAQ (reference sequence). The CDR3 region is CASSSTGPSNTEAFF. CDR3 bases: TGTGCCAGCAGCAGCACGGGACCCTCGAACACTGAAGCTTTCTTT.

The rearrangement uses TRBV30 and TRBJ2-7, with 9 bases fitting TRBD2. The CDR3 is made up of 13 amino acids. The junction had 0 bases not matched to a gene; V was cut back by 0 bases and J by 3 bases. The germline gives CDR1 GTSNPN, CDR2 SVGIG (reference sequence). CDR3 nucleotides: TGTGCCTGGAGTGTAGCGGGAGGCTACGAGCAGTACTTC. Its protein product is CAWSVAGGYEQYF.

This CDR3 is CASSVEETQYF. The CDR3 DNA reads as TGTGCCAGCAGCGTAGAAGAGACCCAGTACTTC. The V call is TRBV9, the J call TRBJ2-5; D is ambiguous. Germline V gene sequence: CDR1 SGDLS, CDR2 YYNGEE. The CDR3 is 11 amino acids. The ends were cut back, 0 bases at V and 3 bases at J, with 0 bases in the middle.

The chain uses TRBV28 and TRBJ1-2; D possibly corresponds to TRBD1 (6 bases). Germline V CDR1 and CDR2: MDHEN, SYDVKM. The ends were cut back, 5 bases at V and 2 bases at J, with 18 bases in the middle. The CDR3 length is 16 residues. The CDR3: CASSPPVQGWNYGYTF. CDR3 sequence (DNA): TGTGCCAGCAGTCCCCCCGTTCAGGGGTGGAACTATGGCTACACCTTC.

The J gene is TRBJ2-1, the V gene TRBV5-4, with 10 bases matching TRBD2. V dropped 0 bases and J dropped 15; count of bases not matched to a gene: 9. This CDR3 has 14 amino acids. Germline-derived CDR1 and CDR2 are SGHNT and YYREEE (reference sequence). The DNA for the CDR3 is TGTGCCAGCAGCTTGGAGAGCGGGGGGGCCTTACCGTTCTTC. It is translated as CASSLESGGALPFF.

The chain couples TRBV18 to TRBJ2-2, with 8 bases lining up with TRBD1. J was trimmed by 5 bases and V by 3 bases; bases with no gene match: 5. CDR3 length: 15 residues. Germline CDR1 and CDR2: KGHSH and LQKENI. CDR3 residues: CASSPTGTGTGELFF. CDR3 in DNA: TGTGCCAGCTCACCTACCGGGACAGGTACCGGGGAGCTGTTTTTT.

The chain uses TRBV6-5 and TRBJ1-3; no firm D call. Trimming shortened V by 6 bases and J by 4 bases, and 13 bases separated the two germline ends. The CDR3 spans 14 residues. Germline V gene data show CDR1 as MNHEY and CDR2 as SVGAGI. The CDR3 region is CASSYIPDGNTIYF. CDR3 coding DNA: TGTGCCAGCAGCTACATTCCCGACGGAAACACCATATATTTT.

The chain recombines TRBV20-1 with TRBJ2-3; D remains ambiguous. The CDR3 covers 11 residues. Germline CDR1 DFQATT, CDR2 SNEGSKA (reference sequence). Trimming took off 6 bases at V and 4 bases at J, with 8 bases between the two ends. The CDR3 DNA is TGCAGTGCCGCTGATGCAGATACGCAGTATTTT. It specifies CSAADADTQYF.

The chain recombines TRBV10-3 with TRBJ2-7; D could derive from TRBD1 or TRBD2 (7 bases each). There are 14 residues in the CDR3. V lost 5 bases and J 5 bases, leaving 16 bases between the germline ends. Germline values: CDR1 ENHRY, CDR2 SYGVKD. The CDR3 spells CAISSASGGDEQYF. The CDR3 coding sequence is TGTGCCATCAGTTCCGCCTCAGGGGGGGACGAGCAGTACTTC.

The chain combines TRBV29-1 with TRBJ2-5; TRBD2 might be the D (5 bases). CDR1 is SQVTM and CDR2 is ANQGSEA in the germline V gene. The CDR3 length is 14 residues. Between the trimmed V and J ends, which lost 0 bases and 9 bases, there was a span of 17 bases. The CDR3: CSVEDPSPRGSQYF. CDR3 in DNA: TGCAGCGTTGAAGATCCCAGCCCTAGAGGGTCCCAGTACTTC.

This chain links TRBV5-1 with TRBJ1-4; possibly TRBD1 for D (5 bases). The CDR3 has 13 amino acids. CDR1 is SGHRS and CDR2 is YFSETQ in the germline V gene. V was pared by 3 bases and J by 13 bases, with 16 bases between. CDR3 nucleotide sequence: TGCGCCAGCAGCTCCTCGTATGGGGACGTACTGTTTTTT. This codes for CASSSSYGDVLFF.

The chain recombines TRBV6-6 with TRBJ1-5, with D possibly matching TRBD1 (5 bases). Germline CDR1 and CDR2: MNHNY and SVGAGI (reference sequence). There are 14 residues in the CDR3. The germline V and J ends were trimmed by 2 bases and 1 base, with 6 bases remaining between them. In nucleotides, the CDR3 is TGTGCCAGCAGTTACGGGGGGAGCAATCAGCCCCAGCATTTT. Protein: CASSYGGSNQPQHF.

V and J are TRBV27 and TRBJ2-5; 10 bases line up with TRBD2. V gave up 5 bases and J gave up 3 bases; unmatched junction bases: 9. This CDR3 comprises 16 residues. Germline CDR1 reads MNHEY; CDR2 reads SMNVEV (reference sequence). Here the CDR3 DNA reads TGTGCCAGCAGTCCCCATAGCGGGGGGCCGAAAGAGACCCAGTACTTC. Protein sequence: CASSPHSGGPKETQYF.

This rearrangement joins TRBV5-4 to TRBJ2-3; TRBD1 matches 8 bases. The junction had 10 bases not matched to a gene; V was cut back by 4 bases and J by 3 bases. This CDR3 contains 16 residues. Germline-derived CDR1 and CDR2 are SGHNT and YYREEE (reference sequence). CDR3 residues: CASSPPGRGLTDTQYF. The CDR3 DNA is TGTGCCAGCAGCCCCCCGGGCAGGGGGCTAACAGATACGCAGTATTTT.

This chain links TRBV5-4 with TRBJ2-3, with no clear D. Trimming pared 2 bases from V and 0 bases from J, leaving 7 bases between. There are 14 residues in the CDR3. Germline V gene sequence: CDR1 SGHNT, CDR2 YYREEE (reference sequence). The CDR3 nucleotides read TGTGCCAGCAGCTTAACAGCTAGCACAGATACGCAGTATTTT. Protein product: CASSLTASTDTQYF.

The genes are TRBV6-1 and TRBJ1-2; D is perhaps TRBD1 (5 bases). CDR3 length: 13 residues. Trimming pared 7 bases from V and 5 bases from J, leaving 14 bases between. Germline V gene lookup returns CDR1 MNHNS and CDR2 SASEGT. CDR3 amino acids: CASTQRDPYGYTF. The DNA for the CDR3 is TGTGCCAGCACCCAGAGGGACCCTTATGGCTACACCTTC.